What follows is one TCR beta chain and its context. The target antigen is unknown. Assay used: immunoSEQ multiplex PCR; TCRdb lists only in-frame clones, some missing. This table has more than 300,000 clones, 85% appearing once. This record comes from a study of Ad26.COV2.S vaccination and SARS-CoV-2 variants. Findings and caveats of the study: After vaccination, reports described spike-specific CD8+ and CD4+ T cell responses as showing substantial breadth. Across vaccine and placebo recipients, the breadth of non-spike TCRs was similar.

The CDR3 length is 14 residues. The V gene lost 0 bases and the J gene lost 0 bases, with 8 bases spanning the gap. Germline V gene lookup returns CDR1 GTSNPN and CDR2 SVGIG (reference sequence). Stated treatment: around 19 received Ad26.COV2.S at low or high dose, single or two shots; about 5 received placebo; per-sample allocation not given. It was on day 63 after the first vaccine or placebo injection that samples were taken. Source: peripheral blood, taken in a trial of Ad26.COV2.S vaccine versus placebo. V gene TRBV30 combines with J gene TRBJ1-1; D is ambiguous. This TCR was recovered from a person aged 18-65 years who received the Ad26.COV2.S COVID-19 vaccine or a placebo. Written as DNA, the CDR3 is TGTGCCTGGAGTGTAAGTCCCGTGAACACTGAAGCTTTCTTT. It yields the protein CAWSVSPVNTEAFF.